The clone carrying this TCR beta chain came up a few times. The use of a sample-barcoded 5' primer and a J-beta primer mix characterized a second PCR of roughly 7 to 12 cycles. TCRdb passed the 5' RACE reads through MiXCR, listing each CDR3 protein once. Of some 760,000 distinct CDR3 sequences listed, approximately 25% are singletons. In germline, CDR1 is SQVTM, CDR2 ANQGSEA. The CDR3 length is 15 residues. Deletions cut 2 bases from V and 0 bases from J, with 13 bases between. This sample is part of a study of blood T cells in healthy people across ages. Samples each had at least 5.5 micrograms of total RNA extracted. These data were also filed under a second study, of T cells of mothers and their children.

The chain is built from TRBV29-1 and TRBJ1-2; no firm D call. This TCR was recovered from a boy younger than 18 in good health. What was sequenced was blood. CDR3 DNA sequence: TGCAGCGTTGAATGGGCAGGAGACCCTAACTATGGCTACACCTTC. This codes for CSVEWAGDPNYGYTF.